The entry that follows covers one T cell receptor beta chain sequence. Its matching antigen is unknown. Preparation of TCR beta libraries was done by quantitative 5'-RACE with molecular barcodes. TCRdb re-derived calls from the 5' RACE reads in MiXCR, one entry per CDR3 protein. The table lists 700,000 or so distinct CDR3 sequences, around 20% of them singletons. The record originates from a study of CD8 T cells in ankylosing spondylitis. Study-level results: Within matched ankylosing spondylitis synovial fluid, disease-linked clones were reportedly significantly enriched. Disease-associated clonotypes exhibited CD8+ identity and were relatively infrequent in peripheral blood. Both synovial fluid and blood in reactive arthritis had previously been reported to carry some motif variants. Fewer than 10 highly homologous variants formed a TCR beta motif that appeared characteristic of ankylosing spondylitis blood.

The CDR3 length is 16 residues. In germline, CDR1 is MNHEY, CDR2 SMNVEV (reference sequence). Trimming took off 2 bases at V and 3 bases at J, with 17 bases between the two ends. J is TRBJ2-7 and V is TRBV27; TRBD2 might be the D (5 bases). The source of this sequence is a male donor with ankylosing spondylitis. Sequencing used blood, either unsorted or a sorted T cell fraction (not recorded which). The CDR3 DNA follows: TGTGCCAGCAGTTTACTATTTGGGCGGGCGGACTACGAGCAGTACTTC. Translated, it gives CASSLLFGRADYEQYF.